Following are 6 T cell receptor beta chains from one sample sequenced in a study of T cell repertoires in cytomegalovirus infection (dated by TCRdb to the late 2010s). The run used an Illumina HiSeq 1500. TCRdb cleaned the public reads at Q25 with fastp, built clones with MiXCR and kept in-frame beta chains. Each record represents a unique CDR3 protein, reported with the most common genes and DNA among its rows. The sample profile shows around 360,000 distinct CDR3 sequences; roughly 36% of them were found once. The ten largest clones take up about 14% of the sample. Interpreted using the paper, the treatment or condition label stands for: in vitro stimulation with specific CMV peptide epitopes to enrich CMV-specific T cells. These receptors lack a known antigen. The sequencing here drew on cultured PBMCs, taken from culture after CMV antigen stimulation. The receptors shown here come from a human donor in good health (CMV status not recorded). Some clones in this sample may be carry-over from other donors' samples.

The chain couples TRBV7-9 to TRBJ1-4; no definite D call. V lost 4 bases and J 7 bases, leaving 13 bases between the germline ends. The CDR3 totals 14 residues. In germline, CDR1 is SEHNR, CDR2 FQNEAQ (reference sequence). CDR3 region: CASSSATRAEKLFF. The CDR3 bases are TGTGCCAGCAGCTCAGCCACACGGGCTGAAAAACTGTTTTTT. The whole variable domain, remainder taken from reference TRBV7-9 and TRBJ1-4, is DTGVSQNPRHKITKRGQNVTFRCDPISEHNRLYWYRQTLGQGPEFLTYFQNEAQLEKSRLLSDRFSAERPKGSFSTLEIQRTEQGDSAMYLCASSSATRAEKLFFGSGTQLSVL.

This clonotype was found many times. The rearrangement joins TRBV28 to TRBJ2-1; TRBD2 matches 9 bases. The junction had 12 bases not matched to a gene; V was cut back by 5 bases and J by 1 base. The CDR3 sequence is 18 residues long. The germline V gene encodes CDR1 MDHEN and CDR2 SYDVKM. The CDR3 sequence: CASSREGPSGKSYNEQFF. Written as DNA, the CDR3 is TGTGCCAGCAGTAGGGAGGGCCCTAGCGGGAAGTCCTACAATGAGCAGTTCTTC.

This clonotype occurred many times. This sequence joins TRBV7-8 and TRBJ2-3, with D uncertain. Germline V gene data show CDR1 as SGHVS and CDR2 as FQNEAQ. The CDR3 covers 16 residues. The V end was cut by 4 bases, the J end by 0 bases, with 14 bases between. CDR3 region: CASSSRRTLSTDTQYF. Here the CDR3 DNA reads TGTGCCAGCAGCTCCCGCAGGACGCTAAGCACAGATACGCAGTATTTT.

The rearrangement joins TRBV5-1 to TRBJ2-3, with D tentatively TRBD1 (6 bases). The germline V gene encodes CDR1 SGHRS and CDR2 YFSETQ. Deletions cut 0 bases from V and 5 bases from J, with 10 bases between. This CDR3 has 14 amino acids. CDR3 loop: CASSLDRVVDTQYF. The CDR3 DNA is TGCGCCAGCAGCTTGGACAGGGTCGTAGATACGCAGTATTTT.

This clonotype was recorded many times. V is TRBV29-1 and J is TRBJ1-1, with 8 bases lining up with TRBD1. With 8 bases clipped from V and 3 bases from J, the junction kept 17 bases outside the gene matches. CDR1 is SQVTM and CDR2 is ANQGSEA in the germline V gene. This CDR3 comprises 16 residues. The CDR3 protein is CSTLGRGLRGYTEAFF. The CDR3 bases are TGCAGCACCCTTGGCAGGGGGCTTAGGGGTTACACTGAAGCTTTCTTT. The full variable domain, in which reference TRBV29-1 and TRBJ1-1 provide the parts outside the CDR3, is SAVISQKPSRDICQRGTSLTIQCQVDSQVTMMFWYRQQPGQSLTLIATANQGSEATYESGFVIDKFPISRPNLTFSTLTVSNMSPEDSSIYLCSTLGRGLRGYTEAFFGQGTRLTVV.

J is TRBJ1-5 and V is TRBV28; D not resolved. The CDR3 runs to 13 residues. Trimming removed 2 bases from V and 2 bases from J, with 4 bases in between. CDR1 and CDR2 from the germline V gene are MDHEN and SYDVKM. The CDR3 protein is CASSLLGNQPQHF. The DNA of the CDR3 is TGTGCCAGCAGTTTACTCGGCAATCAGCCCCAGCATTTT.